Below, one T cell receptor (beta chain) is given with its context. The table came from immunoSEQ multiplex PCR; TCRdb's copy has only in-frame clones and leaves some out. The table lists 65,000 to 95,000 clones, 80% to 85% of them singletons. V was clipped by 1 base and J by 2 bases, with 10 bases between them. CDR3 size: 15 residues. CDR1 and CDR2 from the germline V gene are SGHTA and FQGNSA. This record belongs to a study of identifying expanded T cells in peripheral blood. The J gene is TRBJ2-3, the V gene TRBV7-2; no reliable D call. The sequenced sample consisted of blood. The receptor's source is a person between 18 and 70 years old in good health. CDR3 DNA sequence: TGTGCCAGCAGCTTAGGGTTAGGGATCACAGATACGCAGTATTTT. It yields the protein CASSLGLGITDTQYF. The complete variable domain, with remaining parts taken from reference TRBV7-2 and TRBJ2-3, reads GAGVSQSPSNKVTEKGKDVELRCDPISGHTALYWYRQSLGQGLEFLIYFQGNSAPDKSGLPSDRFSAERTGGSVSTLTIQRTQQEDSAVYLCASSLGLGITDTQYFGPGTRLTVL.